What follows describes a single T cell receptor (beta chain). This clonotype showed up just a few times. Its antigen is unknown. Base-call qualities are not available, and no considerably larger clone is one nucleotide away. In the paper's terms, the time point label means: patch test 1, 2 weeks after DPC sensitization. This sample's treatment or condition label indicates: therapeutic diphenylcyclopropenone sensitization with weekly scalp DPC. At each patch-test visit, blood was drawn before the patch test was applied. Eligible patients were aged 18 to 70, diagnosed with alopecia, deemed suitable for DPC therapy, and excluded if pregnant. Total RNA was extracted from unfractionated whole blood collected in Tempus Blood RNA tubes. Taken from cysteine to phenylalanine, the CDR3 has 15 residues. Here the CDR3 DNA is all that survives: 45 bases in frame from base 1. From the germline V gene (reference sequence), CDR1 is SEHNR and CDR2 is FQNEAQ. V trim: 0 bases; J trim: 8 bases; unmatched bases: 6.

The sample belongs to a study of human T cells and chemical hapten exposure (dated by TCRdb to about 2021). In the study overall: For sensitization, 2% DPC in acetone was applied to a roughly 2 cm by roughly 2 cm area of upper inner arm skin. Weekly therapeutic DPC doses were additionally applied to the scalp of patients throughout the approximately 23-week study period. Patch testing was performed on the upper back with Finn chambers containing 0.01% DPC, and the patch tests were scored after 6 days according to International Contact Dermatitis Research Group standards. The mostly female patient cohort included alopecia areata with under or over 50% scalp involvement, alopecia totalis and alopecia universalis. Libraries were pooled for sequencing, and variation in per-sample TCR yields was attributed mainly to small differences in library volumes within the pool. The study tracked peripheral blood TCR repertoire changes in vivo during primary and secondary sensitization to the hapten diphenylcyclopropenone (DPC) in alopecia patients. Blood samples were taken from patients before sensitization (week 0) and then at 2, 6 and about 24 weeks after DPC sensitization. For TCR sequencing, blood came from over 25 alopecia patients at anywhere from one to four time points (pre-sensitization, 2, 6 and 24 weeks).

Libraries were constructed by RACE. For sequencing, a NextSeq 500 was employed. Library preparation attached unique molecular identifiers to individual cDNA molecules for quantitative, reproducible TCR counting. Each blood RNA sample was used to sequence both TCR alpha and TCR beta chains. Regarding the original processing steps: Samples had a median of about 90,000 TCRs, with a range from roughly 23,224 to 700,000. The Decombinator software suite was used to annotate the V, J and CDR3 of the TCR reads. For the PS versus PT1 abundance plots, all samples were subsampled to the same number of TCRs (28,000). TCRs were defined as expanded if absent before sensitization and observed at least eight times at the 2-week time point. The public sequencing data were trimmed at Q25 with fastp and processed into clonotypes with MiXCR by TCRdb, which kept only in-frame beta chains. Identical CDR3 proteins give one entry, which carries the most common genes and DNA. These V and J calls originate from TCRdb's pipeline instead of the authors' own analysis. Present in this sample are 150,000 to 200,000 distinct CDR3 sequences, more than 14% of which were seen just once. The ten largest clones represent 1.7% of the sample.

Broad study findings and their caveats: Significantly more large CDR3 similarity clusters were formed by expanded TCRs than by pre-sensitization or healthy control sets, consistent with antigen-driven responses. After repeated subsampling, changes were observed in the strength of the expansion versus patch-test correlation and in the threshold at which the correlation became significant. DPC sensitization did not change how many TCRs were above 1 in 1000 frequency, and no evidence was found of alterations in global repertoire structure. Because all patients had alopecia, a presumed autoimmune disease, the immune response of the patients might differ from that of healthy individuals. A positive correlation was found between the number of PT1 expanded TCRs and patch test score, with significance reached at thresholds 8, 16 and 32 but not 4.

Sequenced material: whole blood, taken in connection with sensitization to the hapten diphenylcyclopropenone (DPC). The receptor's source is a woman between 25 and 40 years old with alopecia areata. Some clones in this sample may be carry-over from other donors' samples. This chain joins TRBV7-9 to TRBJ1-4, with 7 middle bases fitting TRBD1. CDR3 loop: CASSLAGQGQEKLFF. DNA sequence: TGTGCCAGCAGCTTAGCGGGGCAGGGACAGGAAAAACTGTTTTTT.